Listed here are 24 T cell receptor beta chains from one sample, sequenced in a study of CD4 T cells in relation to SARS-CoV-2 and coronaviruses. These receptors' antigens are unknown. TCRdb keeps only in-frame clones here, not all; method: immunoSEQ multiplex PCR. Among 21,000 or so clones listed, about 80% were seen once. The unexposed donors gave CD4+ T cells in about 2011-2018, prior to COVID-19. CD4+ T cells were isolated from the cells after about ten days of culture. Sequenced sample: CD4+ T cells from PBMCs, cultured in vitro. These receptors were obtained from a human donor in good health.

The gene calls are TRBV7-2 and TRBJ2-7; the match to TRBD2 covers 13 bases. The length of the CDR3 is 14 residues. The V segment lost 6 bases and the J segment 4 bases; nucleotides outside the gene matches: 3. Germline V gene sequence: CDR1 SGHTA, CDR2 FQGNSA. In nucleotides, the CDR3 is TGTGCCAGCAGTCGGACTAGCGGGAGTTACGAGCAGTACTTC. Translating it yields CASSRTSGSYEQYF.

The chain uses TRBV11-3 and TRBJ2-7, with TRBD2 identical over 9 bases. Germline CDR1 and CDR2: SGHNT and YENEEA. The trim removed 2 bases at V and 0 bases at J, leaving 2 bases unmatched. This CDR3 spans 15 amino acids. The CDR3 nucleotides read TGTGCCAGCAGCTTATATAGCGGGAGCTCCTACGAGCAGTACTTC. Protein product: CASSLYSGSSYEQYF.

CDR3 region: CASSYSGETQYF. Written as DNA, the CDR3 is TGTGCCAGCAGTTACTCAGGGGAGACCCAGTACTTC. The V and J genes are TRBV6-2 or TRBV6-3 and TRBJ2-5, with D unresolved. The ends were cut back, 0 bases at V and 5 bases at J, with 4 bases in the middle. Germline CDR1 and CDR2: MNHEY and SVGEGT. The CDR3 is 12 residues long.

Only one count was recorded for this clone. The rearrangement uses TRBV7-3 and TRBJ2-7; weak D call: TRBD1 (6 bases). The CDR3 is made up of 15 amino acids. Per the germline V gene, CDR1 is SGHTA and CDR2 is FQGTGA. With 5 bases removed from V and 5 bases from J, the gap between germline ends came to 19 bases. The CDR3 reads CASSTGRSGAHEQYF. CDR3 bases: TGTGCCAGCAGCACAGGCAGGTCAGGGGCGCACGAGCAGTACTTC.

The rearrangement joins TRBV24-1 to TRBJ2-5; D not resolved. This CDR3 is 14 amino acids long. V lost 2 bases, J lost 4 bases, and 10 bases lay in between. Germline V gene lookup returns CDR1 KGHDR and CDR2 SFDVKD. The CDR3 loop reads CATSDSGRSETQYF. As DNA, the CDR3 is TGTGCCACCAGTGATTCAGGCAGGTCAGAGACCCAGTACTTC.

Within the sample, this clone is large. The CDR3 region has the DNA TGTGCCAGTAGGAGAGCGGGAGGGCTAACCTACAATGAGCAGTTCTTC. Its protein is CASRRAGGLTYNEQFF. The rearrangement links TRBV19 to TRBJ2-1; 10 bases are shared with TRBD2. The CDR3 consists of 16 residues. Germline-derived CDR1 and CDR2 are LNHDA and SQIVND (reference sequence). The junction had 7 bases not matched to a gene; V was cut back by 6 bases and J by 2 bases.

The V gene is TRBV4-1, the J gene TRBJ2-1; 10 bases agree with TRBD2. The CDR3 is 16 residues long. Losses at the gene ends were 0 bases for V and 8 bases for J; bases not matched to a gene: 7. Germline V gives CDR1 MGHRA, CDR2 YSYEKL. In nucleotides, the CDR3 is TGCGCCAGCAGCCAAGATCGAAGCGGGAGGGCCCATGAGCAGTTCTTC. It translates to CASSQDRSGRAHEQFF.

The rearrangement joins TRBV5-4 to TRBJ2-3; D may be TRBD2 (8 bases). The V end lost 5 bases, the J end lost 3 bases, and 19 bases lay between the germline ends. CDR1 is SGHNT, CDR2 YYREEE, per germline (reference sequence). This CDR3 is 16 amino acids long. The CDR3 nucleotides read TGTGCCAGCAGGTCACAGGGGACTAGACGAACAGATACGCAGTATTTT. Its translation: CASRSQGTRRTDTQYF.

This clone was recorded a few times. This chain uses TRBV11-2 with TRBJ2-3; D is undetermined. Trimming removed 1 base from V and 2 bases from J, with 7 bases in between. The germline V gene has CDR1 SGHAT and CDR2 FQNNGV. This CDR3 is built from 14 residues. The CDR3 coding sequence is TGTGCCAGCAGCTTAGGTTCAGACACAGATACGCAGTATTTT. Translating gives CASSLGSDTDTQYF. Full variable domain (remainder filled in from reference TRBV11-2 and TRBJ2-3): EAGVAQSPRYKIIEKRQSVAFWCNPISGHATLYWYQQILGQGPKLLIQFQNNGVVDDSQLPKDRFSAERLKGVDSTLKIQPAKLEDSAVYLCASSLGSDTDTQYFGPGTRLTVL.

The chain joins TRBV9 to TRBJ2-5; tentative D call: TRBD2 (6 bases). Germline assignment: CDR1 SGDLS and CDR2 YYNGEE. The V and J ends lost 3 bases and 4 bases respectively, with 16 bases between them. This CDR3 is built from 15 residues. The CDR3 spells CASSAGGLEGETQYF. The CDR3, as DNA: TGTGCCAGCAGCGCTGGGGGTTTGGAGGGAGAGACCCAGTACTTC.

V and J are TRBV30 and TRBJ2-5, with 8 bases aligning to TRBD1. With 4 bases clipped from V and 5 bases from J, the junction kept 15 bases outside the gene matches. Germline CDR1 reads GTSNPN; CDR2 reads SVGIG (reference sequence). The CDR3 has 16 residues. CDR3 amino acids: CAWTWDDRGREETQYF. In nucleotides, the CDR3 is TGTGCCTGGACCTGGGACGACAGGGGAAGGGAGGAGACCCAGTACTTC.

V is TRBV15 and J is TRBJ2-5; no firm D call. The CDR3 covers 12 residues. The ends were cut back, 1 base at V and 5 bases at J, with 5 bases in the middle. In germline, CDR1 is LNHNV, CDR2 YYDKDF (reference sequence). The CDR3 DNA follows: TGTGCCACCAGCAGAGTTTTGGAGACCCAGTACTTC. It translates to CATSRVLETQYF.

The chain combines TRBV3-1 (or the pseudogene TRBV3-2) with TRBJ1-3; D gene unclear. Deletions cut 0 bases from V and 0 bases from J, with 3 bases between. Germline-derived CDR1 and CDR2 are LGHDT and YNNKEL (reference sequence). The CDR3 consists of 14 residues. CDR3 amino acids: CASSQDFSGNTIYF. CDR3 nucleotides: TGTGCCAGCAGCCAAGACTTCTCTGGAAACACCATATATTTT.

V is TRBV5-1 and J is TRBJ2-1; 7 bases are a match to TRBD1. Germline V gives CDR1 SGHRS, CDR2 YFSETQ. V shed 5 bases and J 6 bases; nucleotides not matched to a gene: 2. The CDR3 covers 12 residues. The CDR3, as DNA: TGCGCCAGCAGAACAGGGGTCAATGAGCAGTTCTTC. Amino acid sequence: CASRTGVNEQFF.

V gene TRBV5-1 combines with J gene TRBJ2-2; D unresolved. Germline V gene data show CDR1 as SGHRS and CDR2 as YFSETQ. V lost 6 bases to trimming and J lost 4 bases, with 1 base between them. This CDR3 comprises 10 residues. The CDR3 here is CASTTGELFF. As DNA, the CDR3 is TGCGCCAGCACCACCGGGGAGCTGTTTTTT.

This chain uses TRBV18 with TRBJ2-3; 14 bases are a match to TRBD2. Trimming took 3 bases from V and 4 from J; bases not matched to a gene: 6. Germline CDR1 reads KGHSH; CDR2 reads LQKENI. The CDR3 is 17 amino acids. The CDR3 reads CASSPGLAGVLADTQYF. The CDR3 nucleotides read TGTGCCAGCTCACCGGGACTAGCGGGAGTTCTTGCAGATACGCAGTATTTT.

The gene calls are TRBV10-3 and TRBJ2-1; D assignment may be TRBD1 or TRBD2 (5 bases each). Trimming shortened V by 6 bases and J by 2 bases, and 14 bases separated the two germline ends. The germline V gene has CDR1 ENHRY and CDR2 SYGVKD. CDR3 size: 15 residues. CDR3 DNA sequence: TGTGCCATCAGAATCGGGACGGAACCCTACAATGAGCAGTTCTTC. It is translated as CAIRIGTEPYNEQFF.

The V and J genes are TRBV2 and TRBJ2-7, with a possible D match to TRBD1 (5 bases). The CDR3 runs 13 residues. Germline V lookup: CDR1 SNHLY, CDR2 FYNNEI. Trimming took 5 bases from V and 1 from J, leaving 9 bases between them. CDR3 residues: CASSTRQSYEQYF. The DNA for the CDR3 is TGTGCCAGCAGTACTCGACAGTCCTACGAGCAGTACTTC. The complete variable domain, with remaining parts taken from reference TRBV2 and TRBJ2-7, reads EPEVTQTPSHQVTQMGQEVILRCVPISNHLYFYWYRQILGQKVEFLVSFYNNEISEKSEIFDDQFSVERPDGSNFTLKIRSTKLEDSAMYFCASSTRQSYEQYFGPGTRLTVT.

By share, this clone ranks as medium-sized (0.01 to 0.1%). The chain uses TRBV6-5 and TRBJ1-1; no clear D. CDR3 length: 12 residues. Trimming left V 4 bases short and J 0 bases short, with 3 bases between. Germline V gene lookup returns CDR1 MNHEY and CDR2 SVGAGI. CDR3 nucleotides: TGTGCCAGCAGTTCGGTGAACACTGAAGCTTTCTTT. Translated: CASSSVNTEAFF.

The V call is TRBV7-8, the J call TRBJ1-1; D uncertain. With 3 bases removed from V and 0 bases from J, the gap between germline ends came to 8 bases. Germline CDR1 is SGHVS and CDR2 is FQNEAQ. This CDR3 has 14 amino acids. DNA of the CDR3: TGTGCCAGCAGCTTGCGGATTATGAACACTGAAGCTTTCTTT. Amino acids: CASSLRIMNTEAFF.

The V gene is TRBV25-1, the J gene TRBJ2-2, with 7 bases lining up with TRBD1. The germline CDR1 and CDR2 sequences are MGHDK and SYGVNS. The length of the CDR3 is 15 residues. V lost 4 bases and J lost 6; bases outside the gene matches: 8. CDR3 DNA: TGTGCCAGCAGTGCCTACAGGGGTAAGGCCGGGGAGCTGTTTTTT. Its protein is CASSAYRGKAGELFF.

This clone came up once. The chain employs TRBV19 and TRBJ2-3; 13 nucleotides match TRBD2. The CDR3 extends over 15 amino acids. Germline loops: CDR1 LNHDA, CDR2 SQIVND (reference sequence). V lost 7 bases, J lost 5 bases, and 6 bases stayed unmatched. CDR3 amino acids: CASIETSGRIDTQYF. The CDR3 nucleotides are TGTGCCAGTATCGAGACTAGCGGGAGGATAGATACGCAGTATTTT.

This chain uses TRBV7-8 with TRBJ2-7, with D hard to call. Germline V gene sequence: CDR1 SGHVS, CDR2 FQNEAQ. The CDR3 contains 13 residues. Trimming cost V 8 bases and J 6 bases, with 17 bases left between them. The CDR3 reads CASRRKDPSEQYF. The CDR3 bases are TGTGCCAGCCGACGTAAAGACCCCTCCGAGCAGTACTTC.

The V and J genes are TRBV7-2 and TRBJ2-7; TRBD2 agrees at 12 bases. The V gene end was trimmed by 4 bases and the J gene end by 3 bases; junction bases not matched to a gene: 1. The CDR3 is made up of 14 amino acids. The germline V gene has CDR1 SGHTA and CDR2 FQGNSA. The CDR3 DNA reads TGTGCCAGCAGCTCGGGACTAGCGGGCTACGAGCAGTACTTC. Its translation is CASSSGLAGYEQYF.